The entry that follows covers one TCR beta chain sequence. Its antigen is currently unknown. This specimen comes from a study of vaccination and CD4 T cells after COVID-19. Study-level information: Vaccinees got either two BNT162b2 doses or two mRNA-1273 doses. From HCoV-229E, HCoV-OC43, HCoV-NL63 and SARS-CoV-2, overlapping spike peptides were used to stimulate the cells. Findings and caveats of the study: In median terms, SARS-CoV-2-reactive clonotypes went from about 20 to 38, a nonsignificant rise. Vaccine-specific clones numbering 304 of 307 showed spike mono-reactivity in convalescent patients.

The Oncomine TCR Beta short-read assay sequenced DNA from cultured CD4+ T cells. TCRdb itself ran the PCR reads through MiXCR, one entry per CDR3 protein. The top ten clones hold more than 20% of a sample with tens of thousands of distinct CDR3 sequences, 60% to 80% of them seen once. This CDR3 is built from 12 residues. Germline CDR1 and CDR2: SNHLY and FYNNEI. The V gene lost 4 bases and the J gene lost 6 bases, with 10 bases spanning the gap. This sample's treatment: roughly ten-day PBMC culture with coronavirus spike peptide pools or control peptides (ViraFEST assay). V is TRBV2 and J is TRBJ2-7; tentative D call: TRBD2 (5 bases). The sequences come from CD4+ T cells from blood, cultured in vitro, collected before SARS-CoV-2 vaccination. The receptor was isolated from a human donor who received a COVID-19 vaccine. The CDR3 sequence: CASSVLGGEQYF. The CDR3 DNA reads as TGTGCCAGCAGTGTACTAGGTGGCGAGCAGTACTTC.